Presented here are 27 T cell receptor beta chains from one specimen sequenced in a study of blood T cell repertoires in COVID-19. TCRdb's copy holds only in-frame clones and misses some; the assay was immunoSEQ multiplex PCR. The table includes 120,000 to 150,000 clones, 65% to 85% detected once. Sequences were obtained from peripheral blood. The receptors were sampled from a woman between 50 and 59 years old with acute or convalescent COVID-19.

This chain connects TRBV7-3 to TRBJ2-5; 7 nucleotides agree with TRBD2. Germline CDR1 is SGHTA and CDR2 is FQGTGA. This CDR3 has 15 amino acids. Unmatched junction bases numbered 9, after V lost 4 bases and J lost 4 bases. The CDR3: CASSWVAGRGETQYF. DNA for the CDR3: TGTGCCAGCAGCTGGGTGGCAGGGAGGGGAGAGACCCAGTACTTC.

Written as DNA, the CDR3 is TGTGCCAGCAGTTCCGGGACAGTCTATGGCTACACCTTC. Its protein is CASSSGTVYGYTF. The chain links TRBV28 to TRBJ1-2; 7 bases align to TRBD1. Germline V CDR1 and CDR2: MDHEN, SYDVKM. Germline trimming cut 4 bases from V and 4 bases from J; bases unmatched to any gene: 3. The CDR3 length is 13 residues.

This chain links TRBV23-1 with TRBJ1-2; 9 bases align to TRBD1. TRBV23-1 qualifies as an ORF whose function is uncertain. The CDR3 has 17 amino acids. With V trimmed by 2 bases and J by 4 bases, 11 bases remained unmatched. In DNA form, the CDR3 reads TGCGCCAGCAGTCAAGCTCGGACAGGGGCTCATGGCTATGGCTACACCTTC. It yields the protein CASSQARTGAHGYGYTF.

This rearrangement joins TRBV29-1 to TRBJ1-5; the match to TRBD1 covers 9 bases. This CDR3 is 16 amino acids long. Looked up from germline, CDR1 is SQVTM and CDR2 is ANQGSEA. J gave up 2 bases and V 5 bases, and 10 bases lay outside the gene matches. CDR3 protein: CSVITGGAPGNQPQHF. DNA for the CDR3: TGCAGCGTTATCACAGGGGGCGCCCCGGGCAATCAGCCCCAGCATTTT.

The chain uses TRBV4-2 and TRBJ2-7; D may be TRBD2 (7 bases). Deletions cut 4 bases from V and 6 bases from J, with 16 bases between. Looked up from germline, CDR1 is LGHNA and CDR2 is YNFKEQ. The CDR3 sequence is 14 residues long. The CDR3 loop reads CASSPGGSVPEQYF. The CDR3 DNA sequence: TGTGCCAGCAGCCCGGGGGGCTCAGTTCCCGAGCAGTACTTC.

This clone appeared a few times. The rearrangement joins TRBV19 to TRBJ1-1; no reliable D call. V was cut by 5 bases and J by 1 base, with 14 bases left in between. This CDR3 contains 15 residues. Germline V gene data show CDR1 as LNHDA and CDR2 as SQIVND (reference sequence). The CDR3 here is CASSSPVEANTEAFF. The CDR3, as DNA: TGTGCCAGTAGTTCGCCCGTTGAGGCGAACACTGAAGCTTTCTTT.

This rearrangement joins TRBV24-1 to TRBJ1-5; D might be TRBD1 (5 bases). Trimming left V 7 bases short and J 5 bases short, with 8 bases between. The CDR3 consists of 12 residues. Germline CDR1 KGHDR, CDR2 SFDVKD. The CDR3 DNA follows: TGTGCCACCAGCCTAGGGGATCAGCCCCAGCATTTT. Translation: CATSLGDQPQHF.

The chain links TRBV7-2 to TRBJ2-2; weak D call: TRBD1 (6 bases). With 6 bases removed from V and 3 bases from J, the gap between germline ends came to 17 bases. This CDR3 has 16 residues. CDR1 and CDR2 from the germline V gene are SGHTA and FQGNSA. For the CDR3, the DNA is TGTGCCAGCAGAACCCTTGGGCAGGGGTACACCGGGGAGCTGTTTTTT. This encodes CASRTLGQGYTGELFF.

The chain links TRBV10-3 to TRBJ1-1; 7 bases are shared with TRBD1. CDR3 length: 13 amino acids. From germline, CDR1 is ENHRY and CDR2 SYGVKD. Unmatched junction bases numbered 5, after V lost 9 bases and J lost 1 base. The CDR3 here is CAIHRGQNTEAFF. The CDR3, as DNA: TGTGCCATTCACAGGGGCCAGAACACTGAAGCTTTCTTT.

The chain has TRBV6-4 and TRBJ1-5; D is perhaps TRBD1 (5 bases). The CDR3 sequence is 13 residues long. The V gene's germline CDR1 is MRHNA and CDR2 SNTAGT. V lost 3 bases and J 3 bases, leaving 6 bases between the germline ends. The CDR3 protein is CASSEQDNQPQHF. The CDR3 DNA reads as TGTGCCAGCAGTGAACAGGACAATCAGCCCCAGCATTTT.

The chain is built from TRBV6-5 and TRBJ1-5; D is ambiguous. V dropped 6 bases and J dropped 2 bases, with 11 bases sitting between them. Germline CDR1 is MNHEY and CDR2 is SVGAGI. The CDR3 is 14 residues long. The CDR3 reads CASSERPGNQPQHF. The CDR3 DNA follows: TGTGCCAGCAGCGAGCGGCCCGGCAATCAGCCCCAGCATTTT.

This clone was picked up one time. This chain uses TRBV24-1 with TRBJ1-5, with D tentatively TRBD1 (6 bases). V was shortened by 5 bases and J by 1 base, with 20 bases between the two germline ends. Germline CDR1 and CDR2: KGHDR and SFDVKD. This CDR3 has 18 amino acids. CDR3 nucleotide sequence: TGTGCCACCAGTGTCCTAGGGGGTGGCAGGGTAAGCAATCAGCCCCAGCATTTT. Translation: CATSVLGGGRVSNQPQHF.

J is TRBJ1-5 and V is TRBV5-1, with 8 bases fitting TRBD1. Germline V gene data show CDR1 as SGHRS and CDR2 as YFSETQ. The CDR3 covers 14 residues. V lost 4 bases and J lost 7; bases outside the gene matches: 7. Here the CDR3 reads CASSNGQGGQPQHF. CDR3 nucleotides: TGCGCCAGCAGCAACGGACAGGGTGGCCAGCCCCAGCATTTT.

The chain joins TRBV6-2 or TRBV6-3 to TRBJ1-2; 7 positions match TRBD1. With V trimmed by 6 bases and J by 4 bases, 11 bases remained unmatched. Germline CDR1 is MNHEY and CDR2 is SVGEGT. The CDR3 covers 15 residues. The CDR3 here is CASSSQGPPAYGYTF. CDR3 nucleotides: TGTGCCAGCAGCTCACAGGGGCCCCCTGCCTATGGCTACACCTTC.

The chain uses TRBV29-1 and TRBJ1-2, with TRBD1 matching over 9 bases. The CDR3 is made up of 13 amino acids. Germline CDR1 SQVTM, CDR2 ANQGSEA. After removal of 4 bases from V and 5 bases from J, the junction contained 5 bases not matched to a gene. CDR3 protein: CSVGTGGSYGYTF. CDR3 nucleotides: TGCAGCGTTGGTACAGGGGGCTCATATGGCTACACCTTC.

This sequence joins TRBV11-2 and TRBJ1-1, with D maybe TRBD1 (6 bases). The CDR3 is made up of 17 amino acids. Trimming left V 3 bases short and J 0 bases short, with 17 bases between. Germline CDR1 and CDR2: SGHAT and FQNNGV. In DNA, the CDR3 is TGTGCCAGCAGCTTTAGCTCTTCGGACAGTATGAACACTGAAGCTTTCTTT. It encodes CASSFSSSDSMNTEAFF.

The chain joins TRBV28 to TRBJ2-3; 12 nucleotides align to TRBD2. Germline trimming cut 6 bases from V and 1 base from J; bases unmatched to any gene: 11. The germline CDR1 and CDR2 sequences are MDHEN and SYDVKM. The CDR3 is made up of 18 amino acids. The CDR3: CASSSLAGGLLGTDTQYF. Written as DNA, the CDR3 is TGTGCCAGCAGCAGCCTAGCGGGGGGGCTTTTGGGCACAGATACGCAGTATTTT.

The V and J genes are TRBV7-8 and TRBJ2-2, with D possibly being TRBD2 (6 bases). This CDR3 comprises 16 residues. V was pared by 6 bases and J by 3 bases, with 17 bases between. Germline CDR1 is SGHVS and CDR2 is FQNEAQ. The CDR3 region has the DNA TGTGCCAGCAGGACACGGACTATGAGCTACACCGGGGAGCTGTTTTTT. This translates into CASRTRTMSYTGELFF.

V and J are TRBV10-3 and TRBJ1-5; 7 bases are a match to TRBD1. Trimming cost V 0 bases and J 7 bases; bases outside gene matches: 9. Germline V lookup: CDR1 ENHRY, CDR2 SYGVKD. This CDR3 is 16 amino acids long. The CDR3 DNA reads as TGTGCCATCAGTGAGTCGGCGGGGACAGCGCGGCAGCCCCAGCATTTT. Amino acids: CAISESAGTARQPQHF.

The J gene is TRBJ1-1, the V gene TRBV29-1; TRBD1 agrees at 7 bases. Germline CDR1 SQVTM, CDR2 ANQGSEA. Unmatched junction bases numbered 7, after V lost 7 bases and J lost 2 bases. The CDR3 consists of 13 residues. In DNA, the CDR3 is TGCAGCGCCCTGGGACAGCTAAACACTGAAGCTTTCTTT. It yields the protein CSALGQLNTEAFF.

The gene calls are TRBV14 and TRBJ2-2; TRBD2 matches at 11 bases. The J segment lost 3 bases and the V segment lost 1 base, leaving 4 bases of the junction unmatched. The CDR3 consists of 17 residues. The germline CDR1 and CDR2 sequences are SGHDN and FVKESK. CDR3 residues: CASSQGPSGGYTGELFF. CDR3 coding DNA: TGTGCCAGCAGCCAAGGTCCTAGCGGGGGGTACACCGGGGAGCTGTTTTTT.

The CDR3 DNA is TGTGCCAGCAGTGAATATGTTGACCAGGGAGGAAACACCATATATTTT. This codes for CASSEYVDQGGNTIYF. The V and J genes are TRBV6-1 and TRBJ1-3, with TRBD1 as a possible D gene (5 bases). Germline V gene sequence: CDR1 MNHNS, CDR2 SASEGT. This CDR3 has 16 residues. The V and J ends lost 2 bases and 4 bases respectively, with 15 bases between them.

The chain carries TRBV27 and TRBJ1-4; 8 bases match TRBD1. Looked up from germline, CDR1 is MNHEY and CDR2 is SMNVEV (reference sequence). J gave up 12 bases and V 5 bases, and 8 bases lay outside the gene matches. The CDR3 runs 13 residues. CDR3 protein: CASSPQLTGELFF. The CDR3 DNA follows: TGTGCCAGCAGTCCTCAATTGACAGGGGAACTGTTTTTT. The whole variable domain, filled in from reference TRBV27 and TRBJ1-4, reads EAQVTQNPRYLITVTGKKLTVTCSQNMNHEYMSWYRQDPGLGLRQIYYSMNVEVTDKGDVPEGYKVSRKEKRNFPLILESPSPNQTSLYFCASSPQLTGELFFGSGTQLSVL.

The chain uses TRBV7-2 and TRBJ2-5; a weak D match, TRBD2 (6 bases). The germline V gene encodes CDR1 SGHTA and CDR2 FQGNSA. V dropped 5 bases and J dropped 4 bases, with 20 bases sitting between them. This CDR3 region has 16 residues. The CDR3 DNA follows: TGTGCCAGCAGCCCGAACGGTATACTGGGAGGAGAGACCCAGTACTTC. Translated, it gives CASSPNGILGGETQYF.

This clone was picked up a small number of times. This sequence joins TRBV18 and TRBJ1-4, with 9 positions matching TRBD1. Losses at the gene ends were 3 bases for V and 8 bases for J; bases not matched to a gene: 7. The CDR3 runs to 15 residues. Germline assignment: CDR1 KGHSH and CDR2 LQKENI. CDR3 in amino acids: CASSPGTGTGEKLFF. The CDR3 bases are TGTGCCAGCTCACCGGGGACAGGGACAGGAGAAAAACTGTTTTTT.

V usage is TRBV4-2 and J usage is TRBJ2-1, with D possibly matching TRBD1 (6 bases). The CDR3 is 16 residues long. Looked up from germline, CDR1 is LGHNA and CDR2 is YNFKEQ. Trimming cost V 5 bases and J 8 bases, with 22 bases left between them. The CDR3 loop reads CASSVTADNRAYEQFF. CDR3 DNA: TGTGCCAGCAGCGTCACCGCCGATAACAGGGCGTATGAGCAGTTCTTC.

The CDR3 reads CAISDGTSGEGDTQYF. The CDR3, as DNA: TGTGCCATCAGTGACGGGACTAGCGGGGAGGGAGATACGCAGTATTTT. The J gene is TRBJ2-3, the V gene TRBV10-3; TRBD2 matches 13 bases. CDR1 and CDR2 (germline): ENHRY, SYGVKD. The length of the CDR3 is 16 residues. V shed 3 bases, J shed 5 bases, and the junction held 5 bases outside the gene matches.